These 19 T cell receptor beta chains were sequenced from one sample in a study of T cell clonality in common variable immunodeficiency. Produced via immunoSEQ multiplex PCR; TCRdb's table is partial and in-frame only. Altogether tens of thousands of clones were found in the sample, and no singletons occur. The sequencing sample was made of peripheral blood mononuclear cells. The receptors were sampled from a person aged 18 to 75 in good health.

Many counts were recorded for this clone. The read ends 3 residues early relative to the CDR3; the germline J gene fills the gap. The rearrangement links TRBV28 to TRBJ2-3; the match to TRBD2 covers 14 bases. The germline V gene encodes CDR1 MDHEN and CDR2 SYDVKM. This CDR3 has 18 amino acids. J was trimmed by 3 bases and V by 6 bases; bases with no gene match: 11. The DNA read from the CDR3 is TGTGCCAGCAGCACACCATCCGGGACTAGCGGGAGTACAGATACG. Its protein is CASSTPSGTSGSTDT. The full CDR3 is CASSTPSGTSGSTDTQYF.

This clone has a count of ten or more. The CDR3 end falls 3 residues outside the read, so it is completed with the germline J gene. The chain recombines TRBV7-6 with TRBJ2-3; D call uncertain. Germline V CDR1 and CDR2: SGHVS, FNYEAQ. The V gene lost 1 base and the J gene lost 3 bases, with 17 bases spanning the gap. The CDR3 is made up of 17 amino acids. This CDR3 reads CASSLELPAVRTDTQYF. Incomplete CDR3 DNA: TGTGCCAGCAGCTTAGAGTTGCCCGCCGTGAGGACAGATACG.

This clone was recorded at least ten times. The sequenced fragment ends 3 residues before the CDR3 boundary, so the rest is inferred from the germline J gene. This chain connects TRBV10-3 to TRBJ1-2, with D unresolved. The germline gives CDR1 ENHRY, CDR2 SYGVKD. The CDR3 spans 11 residues. Trimming took off 4 bases at V and 4 bases at J, with 4 bases between the two ends. The sequenced CDR3 bases are TGTGCCATCAGTGTCGGCTATGGC. This sequence encodes CAISVGYG. The CDR3 reads in full as CAISVGYGYTF.

This clone was seen ten or more times. The CDR3 is cut off 3 residues early in the read; its end comes from the germline J gene. The chain recombines TRBV5-4 with TRBJ1-1, with 8 nucleotides matching TRBD1. V gave up 2 bases and J gave up 3 bases; unmatched junction bases: 3. CDR1 is SGHNT and CDR2 is YYREEE in the germline V gene (reference sequence). The CDR3 totals 14 residues. The CDR3 loop reads CASSFDRGYTEAFF. The CDR3 DNA, read in part, is TGTGCCAGCAGCTTTGACAGGGGCTACACTGAA.

In this sample, this clone turned up many times. The read falls 3 residues short of the CDR3 end, and the missing part is taken from the germline J gene. The V and J genes are TRBV19 and TRBJ2-7; 11 bases align to TRBD2. The V and J ends lost 5 bases and 2 bases, in that order; junction bases with no gene match: 5. Germline CDR1 LNHDA, CDR2 SQIVND (reference sequence). The CDR3 sequence is 15 residues long. CDR3 bases read: TGTGCCAGTAGTTTCGGGACTAGCGGTACCTACGAG. It encodes CASSFGTSGTYE. The full CDR3 reads CASSFGTSGTYEQYF.

This clone has a count of ten or more. The sequenced fragment ends 3 residues before the CDR3 boundary, so the rest is inferred from the germline J gene. V usage is TRBV9 and J usage is TRBJ2-5; the D gene could be TRBD1 or TRBD2 (6 bases each). The CDR3 extends over 16 amino acids. The ends were cut back, 3 bases at V and 5 bases at J, with 20 bases in the middle. Germline CDR1 reads SGDLS; CDR2 reads YYNGEE. The part of the CDR3 DNA that was read is TGTGCCAGCAGCGAGGAGGGACATAGGGGGATCGAGACC. Translation: CASSEEGHRGIET. The whole CDR3 protein reads CASSEEGHRGIETQYF.

This clone has ten or more counts. With the read ending 3 residues before the CDR3 end, the germline J gene is used to fill in that end. The chain couples TRBV5-5 to TRBJ1-5; 7 bases line up with TRBD1. CDR3 size: 15 residues. V trimming: 3 bases; J trimming: 3 bases; junction bases outside the gene matches: 6. CDR1 is SGHKS, CDR2 YYEKEE, per germline (reference sequence). The CDR3 sequence: CASSWGQQSNQPQHF. The CDR3 bases that were read are TGTGCCAGCAGCTGGGGACAGCAATCCAATCAGCCC.

With regard to this clone: Read data end 3 residues before the CDR3 end; the end is taken from the germline J gene. V is TRBV6-2 or TRBV6-3 and J is TRBJ1-5; 7 positions agree with TRBD1. V lost 5 bases to trimming and J lost 0 bases; unmatched junction nucleotides: 10. Germline CDR1 reads MNHEY; CDR2 reads SVGEGT. The CDR3 sequence is 17 residues long. The covered CDR3 bases are TGTGCCAGCAGTAAGACCCAGGGGGTTTATAGCAATCAGCCC. Translated, it gives CASSKTQGVYSNQP. The CDR3 in its entirety is CASSKTQGVYSNQPQHF.

This clone was counted many times. The CDR3 extends 3 residues past the end of the read, so its final part is completed from the germline J gene. The chain employs TRBV7-6 and TRBJ2-5, with 12 bases that match TRBD2. The junction had 4 bases not matched to a gene; V was cut back by 5 bases and J by 0 bases. CDR3 length equals 16 residues. Looked up from germline, CDR1 is SGHVS and CDR2 is FNYEAQ. The CDR3 DNA, read in part, is TGTGCCAGCAGCAAAAGACTAGCGGGAGACCAAGAGACC. This translates into CASSKRLAGDQET. The entire CDR3 protein reads CASSKRLAGDQETQYF.

This clone showed up many times. The CDR3 goes on 3 residues after the read ends, and that part is filled in from the germline J gene. J is TRBJ2-2 and V is TRBV5-6, with TRBD2 identical over 7 bases. Germline lookup yields CDR1 SGHDT and CDR2 YYEEEE. V gave up 1 base and J gave up 5 bases; unmatched junction bases: 5. The CDR3 is made up of 15 amino acids. The CDR3: CASSLSASGTGELFF. The covered CDR3 bases are TGTGCCAGCAGCTTGTCTGCTAGCGGAACCGGGGAG.

This clone was observed many times. The read ends 3 residues before the CDR3 terminus; that terminus is restored from the germline J gene. The rearrangement uses TRBV9 and TRBJ2-2; the D is unclear. Germline CDR1 is SGDLS and CDR2 is YYNGEE. Trimming pared 6 bases from V and 3 bases from J, leaving 12 bases between. The CDR3 has 14 residues. CDR3 residues: CASTSSLHTGELFF. Incomplete CDR3 DNA: TGTGCCAGCACCTCTAGTTTACACACCGGGGAG.

There are many counts of this clone. The CDR3 goes on 3 residues after the read ends, and that part is filled in from the germline J gene. The rearrangement links TRBV5-1 to TRBJ2-2; TRBD2 agrees at 9 bases. With V trimmed by 4 bases and J by 5 bases, 6 bases remained unmatched. Per germline, CDR1 SGHRS and CDR2 YFSETQ. The CDR3 runs 15 residues. The CDR3 reads CASSLGGRATGELFF. The CDR3 bases that were read are TGCGCCAGCAGCCTGGGCGGGAGGGCAACCGGGGAG. The full variable domain, its missing parts supplied by reference TRBV5-1 and TRBJ2-2, is KAGVTQTPRYLIKTRGQQVTLSCSPISGHRSVSWYQQTPGQGLQFLFEYFSETQRNKGNFPGRFSGRQFSNSRSEMNVSTLELGDSALYLCASSLGGRATGELFFGEGSRLTVL.

This clone was counted ten times or more. The read ends 3 residues shy of where the CDR3 ends; the end is completed using the germline J gene. The rearrangement uses TRBV11-3 and TRBJ1-5; a weak D match, TRBD1 (5 bases). This CDR3 is built from 15 residues. In germline, CDR1 is SGHNT, CDR2 YENEEA. CDR3 loop: CASRLVSRAPQPQHF. The DNA read from the CDR3 is TGTGCAAGTCGCTTAGTAAGCAGGGCCCCACAGCCC.

There are many counts of this clone. From the germline J gene comes the end of the CDR3, since the read stops 3 residues before it. This chain uses TRBV3-1 (or the pseudogene TRBV3-2) with TRBJ2-7; D possibly corresponds to TRBD1 (5 bases). This CDR3 is 13 amino acids long. Trimming cost V 3 bases and J 6 bases, with 12 bases left between them. Germline assignment: CDR1 LGHDT and CDR2 YNNKEL (reference sequence). Incomplete CDR3 DNA: TGTGCCAGCAGCCAGCCACCCCAGGGCGAG. Translated, it gives CASSQPPQGE. The full CDR3 is CASSQPPQGEQYF.

In its sample, this clone was seen many times. The read finishes 3 residues shy of the CDR3 end, and the germline J gene is used to complete it. The genes are TRBV2 and TRBJ1-2; the D gene is possibly TRBD1 (6 bases). Germline assignment: CDR1 SNHLY and CDR2 FYNNEI. Between the trimmed V and J ends, which lost 6 bases and 2 bases, there was a span of 16 bases. The CDR3 runs 15 residues. Partial CDR3 DNA: TGTGCCAGCAGCGCCGGACAGACCTCCAACTATGGC. It encodes CASSAGQTSNYG. The CDR3 in its entirety is CASSAGQTSNYGYTF.

This clone showed up many times. Read data end 3 residues before the CDR3 end; the end is taken from the germline J gene. The chain carries TRBV5-6 and TRBJ2-7; 10 bases are shared with TRBD2. Germline V gene data show CDR1 as SGHDT and CDR2 as YYEEEE. CDR3 length equals 14 residues. Trimming cost V 4 bases and J 3 bases; bases outside gene matches: 4. The sequenced part of the CDR3 DNA is TGTGCCAGCAGCAGCACTAGCGGGGTCTACGAG. Amino acids: CASSSTSGVYE. The entire CDR3 reads CASSSTSGVYEQYF.

This clone has a count of ten or more. The CDR3 end lies 3 residues beyond the end of the read and is filled in from the germline J gene. The rearrangement uses TRBV6-1 and TRBJ1-2; D unclear. This CDR3 region has 13 residues. Trimming left V 2 bases short and J 0 bases short, with 4 bases between. Germline V gives CDR1 MNHNS, CDR2 SASEGT. Incomplete CDR3 DNA: TGTGCCAGCAGTGAAACAGCTAACTATGGC. Its translation is CASSETANYG. In full, the CDR3 is CASSETANYGYTF.

This clone has ten or more counts. Sequencing ends 3 residues short of the CDR3 end; the germline J gene provides the rest. The chain has TRBV5-6 and TRBJ2-5, with 7 bases identical to TRBD1. The CDR3 consists of 14 residues. V was clipped by 4 bases and J by 5 bases; unmatched bases: 8. Germline lookup yields CDR1 SGHDT and CDR2 YYEEEE. CDR3: CASSPDRVGETQYF. The CDR3 bases that were read are TGTGCCAGCAGCCCTGACAGGGTCGGGGAGACC.

Many counts were recorded for this clone. The read halts 3 residues ahead of the CDR3 end, with the missing end drawn from the germline J gene. The rearrangement uses TRBV11-2 and TRBJ2-7, with a possible D match to TRBD1 (5 bases). CDR1 and CDR2 (germline): SGHAT, FQNNGV. This CDR3 contains 13 residues. The V and J ends lost 3 bases and 4 bases respectively, with 10 bases between them. Incomplete CDR3 DNA: TGTGCCAGCAGCTTTTCCAGGGTTTACGAG. It yields the protein CASSFSRVYE. The CDR3 in full is CASSFSRVYEQYF.